This T cell receptor beta chain was identified in a study of cytotoxic CD8 clonotypes in ibrutinib-treated CLL. On the study more broadly: When averaged across all of the samples, the counts came to 255,043 productive templates and tens of thousands of productive rearrangements.

In germline, CDR1 is SGHAT, CDR2 FQNNGV. With V trimmed by 4 bases and J by 5 bases, 11 bases remained unmatched. The CDR3 extends over 18 amino acids. Some clones are missing from TCRdb's copy, which holds only in-frame ones; the method was immunoSEQ multiplex PCR. The table records about 160,000 clones, roughly four fifths of them present only once. The rearrangement joins TRBV11-2 to TRBJ2-5; TRBD2 agrees at 15 bases. The sample here was PBMCs, taken after 12 months of ibrutinib treatment. This TCR derives from a human donor with chronic lymphocytic leukemia. The CDR3 DNA sequence: TGTGCCAGCAGCTCCAGTGCCGGACTAGCGGGAGGGCGGGAGACCCAGTACTTC. Protein: CASSSSAGLAGGRETQYF. Variable domain in full (rest from reference TRBV11-2 and TRBJ2-5): EAGVAQSPRYKIIEKRQSVAFWCNPISGHATLYWYQQILGQGPKLLIQFQNNGVVDDSQLPKDRFSAERLKGVDSTLKIQPAKLEDSAVYLCASSSSAGLAGGRETQYFGPGTRLLVL.